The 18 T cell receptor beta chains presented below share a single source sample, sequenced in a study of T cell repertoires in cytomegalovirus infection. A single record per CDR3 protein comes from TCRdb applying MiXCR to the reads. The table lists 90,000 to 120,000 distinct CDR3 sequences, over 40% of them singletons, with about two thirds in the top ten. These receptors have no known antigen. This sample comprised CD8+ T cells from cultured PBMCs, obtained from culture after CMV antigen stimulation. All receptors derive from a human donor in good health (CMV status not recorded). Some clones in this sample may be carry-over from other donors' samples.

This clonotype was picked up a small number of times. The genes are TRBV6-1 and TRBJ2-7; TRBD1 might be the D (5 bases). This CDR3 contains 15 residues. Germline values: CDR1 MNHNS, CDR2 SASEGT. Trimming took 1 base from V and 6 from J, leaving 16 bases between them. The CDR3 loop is CASSEDLGFRGEQYF. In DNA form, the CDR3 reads TGTGCCAGCAGTGAAGATCTGGGCTTTAGGGGCGAGCAGTACTTC.

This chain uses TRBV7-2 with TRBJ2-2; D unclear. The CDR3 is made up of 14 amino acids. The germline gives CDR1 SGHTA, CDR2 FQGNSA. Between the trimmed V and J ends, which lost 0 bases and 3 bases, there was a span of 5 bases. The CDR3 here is CASSLAQYTGELFF. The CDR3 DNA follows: TGTGCCAGCAGCTTAGCGCAGTACACCGGGGAGCTGTTTTTT.

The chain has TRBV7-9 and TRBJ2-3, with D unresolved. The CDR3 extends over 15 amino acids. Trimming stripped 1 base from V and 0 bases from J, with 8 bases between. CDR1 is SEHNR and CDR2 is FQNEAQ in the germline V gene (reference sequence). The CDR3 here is CASSLGGPSTDTQYF. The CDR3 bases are TGTGCCAGCAGCTTAGGCGGACCTAGCACAGATACGCAGTATTTT.

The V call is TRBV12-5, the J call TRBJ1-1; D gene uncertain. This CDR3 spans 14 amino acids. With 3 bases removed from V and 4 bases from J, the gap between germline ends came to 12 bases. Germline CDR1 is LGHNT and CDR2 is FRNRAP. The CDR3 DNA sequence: TGTGCTAGTGGTTTTGGCCCGTGGGCCACTGAAGCTTTCTTT. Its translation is CASGFGPWATEAFF.

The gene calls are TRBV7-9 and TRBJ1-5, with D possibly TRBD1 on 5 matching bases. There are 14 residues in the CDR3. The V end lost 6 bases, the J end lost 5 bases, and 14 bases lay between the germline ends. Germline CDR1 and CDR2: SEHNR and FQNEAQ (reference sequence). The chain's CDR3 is CASSSDSGDQPQHF. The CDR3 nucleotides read TGTGCCAGCAGTTCAGACTCGGGGGATCAGCCCCAGCATTTT.

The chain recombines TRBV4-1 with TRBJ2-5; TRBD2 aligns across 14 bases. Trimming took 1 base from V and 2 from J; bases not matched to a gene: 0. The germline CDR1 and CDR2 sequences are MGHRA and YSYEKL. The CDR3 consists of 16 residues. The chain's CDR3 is CASSQGLAGGQETQYF. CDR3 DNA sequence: TGCGCCAGCAGCCAAGGACTAGCGGGGGGGCAAGAGACCCAGTACTTC.

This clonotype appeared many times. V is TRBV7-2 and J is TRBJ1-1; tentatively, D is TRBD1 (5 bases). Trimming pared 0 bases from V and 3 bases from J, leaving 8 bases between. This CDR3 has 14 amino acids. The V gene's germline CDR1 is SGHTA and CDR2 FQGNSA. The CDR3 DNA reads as TGTGCCAGCAGCTTAGCGCCAGGGTACACTGAAGCTTTCTTT. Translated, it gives CASSLAPGYTEAFF.

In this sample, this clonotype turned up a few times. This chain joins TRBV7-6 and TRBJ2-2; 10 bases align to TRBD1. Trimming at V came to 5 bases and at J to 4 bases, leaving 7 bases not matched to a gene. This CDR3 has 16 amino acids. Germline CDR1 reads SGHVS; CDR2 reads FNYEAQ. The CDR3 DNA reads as TGTGCCAGCAGCCGGGGACAGGGGATTATCACCGGGGAGCTGTTTTTT. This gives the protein CASSRGQGIITGELFF.

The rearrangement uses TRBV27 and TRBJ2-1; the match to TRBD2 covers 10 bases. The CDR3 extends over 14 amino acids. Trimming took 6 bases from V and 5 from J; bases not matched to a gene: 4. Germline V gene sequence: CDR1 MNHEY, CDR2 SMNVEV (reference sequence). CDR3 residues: CASRTSGVHNEQFF. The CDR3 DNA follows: TGTGCCAGCAGAACTAGCGGGGTGCACAATGAGCAGTTCTTC.

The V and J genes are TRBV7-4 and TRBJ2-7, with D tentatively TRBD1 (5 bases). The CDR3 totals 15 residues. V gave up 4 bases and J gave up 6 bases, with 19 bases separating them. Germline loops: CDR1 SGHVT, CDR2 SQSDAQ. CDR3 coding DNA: TGTGCCAGCAGCTCCCCGGACACCTCGCCGGCCGAGCAGTACTTC. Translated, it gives CASSSPDTSPAEQYF.

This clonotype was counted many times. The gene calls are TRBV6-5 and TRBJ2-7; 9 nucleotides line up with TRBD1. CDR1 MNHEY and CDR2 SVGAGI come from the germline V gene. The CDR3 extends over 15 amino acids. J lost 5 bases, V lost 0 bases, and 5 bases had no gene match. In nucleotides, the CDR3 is TGTGCCAGCAGTTACTCCGGGACAGGGTTCCACGAGCAGTACTTC. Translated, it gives CASSYSGTGFHEQYF.

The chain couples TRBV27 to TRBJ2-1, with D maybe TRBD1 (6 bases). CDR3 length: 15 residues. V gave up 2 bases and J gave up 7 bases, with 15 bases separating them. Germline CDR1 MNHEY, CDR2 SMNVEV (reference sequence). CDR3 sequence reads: CASSLAVTTGNEQFF. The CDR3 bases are TGTGCCAGCAGTTTAGCGGTGACAACAGGGAATGAGCAGTTCTTC.

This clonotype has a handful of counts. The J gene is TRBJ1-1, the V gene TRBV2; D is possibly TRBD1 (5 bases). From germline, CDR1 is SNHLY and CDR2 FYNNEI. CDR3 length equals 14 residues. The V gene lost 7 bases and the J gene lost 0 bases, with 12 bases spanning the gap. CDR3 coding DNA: TGTGCCAGCACCATGACAGCCATGAACACTGAAGCTTTCTTT. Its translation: CASTMTAMNTEAFF.

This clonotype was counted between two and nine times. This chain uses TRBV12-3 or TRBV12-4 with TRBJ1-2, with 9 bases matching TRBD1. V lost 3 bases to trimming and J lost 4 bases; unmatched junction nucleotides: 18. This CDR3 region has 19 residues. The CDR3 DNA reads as TGTGCCAGCAGTTTGCCTACCTGGGACAGGGCCGAGGCAGGCTATGGCTACACCTTC. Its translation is CASSLPTWDRAEAGYGYTF.

The CDR3 DNA follows: TGTGCCAGCAGCACCCCGGGACTAGTCAATGAGCAGTTCTTC. Its protein product is CASSTPGLVNEQFF. The rearrangement joins TRBV7-9 to TRBJ2-1; 8 bases align to TRBD2. This CDR3 is built from 14 residues. V lost 5 bases, J lost 6 bases, and 6 bases stayed unmatched. The V gene's germline CDR1 is SEHNR and CDR2 FQNEAQ (reference sequence).

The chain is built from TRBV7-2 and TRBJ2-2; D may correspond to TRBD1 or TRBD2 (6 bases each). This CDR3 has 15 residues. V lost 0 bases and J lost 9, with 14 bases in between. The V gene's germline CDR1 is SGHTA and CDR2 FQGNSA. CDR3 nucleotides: TGTGCCAGCAGCTTAGCGGGGGGCGGTTCCAGGGAGCTGTTTTTT. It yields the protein CASSLAGGGSRELFF.

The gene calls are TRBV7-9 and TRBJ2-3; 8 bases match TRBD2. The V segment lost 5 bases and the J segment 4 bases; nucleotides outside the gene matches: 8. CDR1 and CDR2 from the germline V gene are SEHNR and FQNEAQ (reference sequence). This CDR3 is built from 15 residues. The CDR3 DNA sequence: TGTGCCAGCAGCCCTAGCGGGTTACAAGCAGATACGCAGTATTTT. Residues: CASSPSGLQADTQYF.

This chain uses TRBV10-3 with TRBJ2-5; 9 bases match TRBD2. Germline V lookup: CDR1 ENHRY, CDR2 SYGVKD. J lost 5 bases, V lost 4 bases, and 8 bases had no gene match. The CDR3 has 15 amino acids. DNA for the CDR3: TGTGCCATCAGTGCCAGCGGGGGGATTTTGGAGACCCAGTACTTC. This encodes CAISASGGILETQYF.